The 4 T cell receptor beta chains presented below share a single source sample, sequenced in a study of cytomegalovirus exposure and HLA in healthy donors. The PCR employed 60 Vbeta primers together with 13 Jbeta primers. Repertoires were generated with immunoSEQ multiplex PCR, while TCRdb's copy carries only in-frame clones and drops some. Of fewer than 200,000 clones in the sample, approximately 80% are singletons; the top ten hold 2.2%. Sequenced: PBMCs. All receptors come from a woman between 25 and 40 years old in good health and CMV-seronegative.

This chain uses TRBV6-5 with TRBJ2-2, with TRBD1 matching over 8 bases. V trimming: 2 bases; J trimming: 3 bases; junction bases outside the gene matches: 5. Germline-derived CDR1 and CDR2 are MNHEY and SVGAGI. The CDR3 has 16 residues. This CDR3 reads CASSYGAGGYTGELFF. The CDR3 coding sequence is TGTGCCAGCAGTTACGGGGCAGGGGGCTACACCGGGGAGCTGTTTTTT.

The chain employs TRBV21-1 and TRBJ2-7; TRBD1, the D gene given by the table, was not confirmed from the DNA. TRBV21-1 constitutes a pseudogene. The CDR3 is 16 residues long. The CDR3 is CASSKPIVTDSYEQYF. DNA for the CDR3: TGTGCCAGCAGCAAACCTATTGTGACAGACTCCTACGAGCAGTACTTC.

This chain connects TRBV28 to TRBJ2-5, with D perhaps TRBD1 (6 bases). This CDR3 comprises 18 residues. The V end was cut by 6 bases, the J end by 0 bases, with 23 bases between. Germline values: CDR1 MDHEN, CDR2 SYDVKM. The CDR3 sequence is CASRNLSGQRMYQETQYF. The CDR3 coding sequence is TGTGCCAGCAGGAACTTGTCAGGACAGAGGATGTACCAAGAGACCCAGTACTTC.

This clone has just a few counts. This chain links TRBV6-5 with TRBJ1-2, with a weak D call TRBD1 (5 bases). V was clipped by 0 bases and J by 4 bases, with 15 bases between them. Germline loops: CDR1 MNHEY, CDR2 SVGAGI. The CDR3 sequence is 16 residues long. CDR3 loop: CASSYSGTGLVYGYTF. CDR3 coding DNA: TGTGCCAGCAGTTACTCGGGAACAGGACTAGTCTATGGCTACACCTTC.